In this sample, the clone carrying this TCR beta chain turned up once. The data were obtained in a study of shared clonotypes between healthy human individuals. 250 to 300 ng DNA, roughly 30,000 T cell genomes, went into unsorted PBMC replicate PCRs. Using immunoSEQ multiplex PCR, the repertoire was profiled, and TCRdb retains in-frame clones only, with some absent. The table includes about 490,000 clones, roughly 80% detected once. Germline V gene data show CDR1 as SEHNR and CDR2 as FQNEAQ (reference sequence). This CDR3 is built from 14 residues. The V segment lost 4 bases and the J segment 6 bases; nucleotides outside the gene matches: 9.

Input material: PBMCs. This receptor was identified in a woman in her forties in good health. Some clones in this sample may be carry-over from other donors' samples. The rearrangement links TRBV7-9 to TRBJ2-7, with 7 bases fitting TRBD1. In nucleotides, the CDR3 is TGTGCCAGCAGCTCAGACAGGGTGCTATCCGAGCAGTACTTC. This codes for CASSSDRVLSEQYF.